These T cell receptor beta chains were read from a single sample in a study of cytomegalovirus exposure and HLA in healthy donors. The data were produced by immunoSEQ multiplex PCR, yet TCRdb's version contains in-frame clones alone and is incomplete. The sample lists about 100,000 clones, around 74% seen once, with 13% to 15% in the top ten. The material sequenced was PBMCs. The receptor set was obtained from a male donor in good health and CMV-seropositive. The CDR3 runs from the conserved cysteine through the conserved F or W. Each record gives: clone size, D gene, V gene, J gene, CDR3 DNA, CDR3 protein. A D gene is named only where the DNA matches it firmly. The size entry is marked missing in some rows and otherwise reads once, few, many or a size class.

NA,NA,TRBV10-3,TRBJ1-1,TGTGCCATCAGTGATGTTGACAGCGTGAACACTGAAGCTTTCTTT,CAISDVDSVNTEAFF
NA,NA,TRBV2,TRBJ1-5,TGTGCCAGCAGTGCCACTCAGGGGTACAATCAGCCCCAGCATTTT,CASSATQGYNQPQHF
NA,NA,TRBV10-3,TRBJ1-2,TGTGCCATCAGTGACTACAGAAACTATGGCTACACCTTC,CAISDYRNYGYTF
NA,NA,TRBV7-2,TRBJ2-3,TGTGCCAGCAGCTTAGTTGGGGGGGGCAGTTCAGATACGCAGTATTTT,CASSLVGGGSSDTQYF
NA,NA,TRBV6-1,TRBJ1-5,TGTGCCAGCAGGAAACGGGGGGAGAGCAATCAGCCCCAGCATTTT,CASRKRGESNQPQHF
NA,TRBD2,TRBV7-7,TRBJ2-5,TGTGCTAGCAGCCTCGGGGGGGTAGAACAAGAGACCCAGTACTTC,CASSLGGVEQETQYF
once,NA,TRBV9,TRBJ1-2,TGTGCCAGCAGCTCGGACTCATCCCCTTATGGCTACACCTTC,CASSSDSSPYGYTF
NA,NA,TRBV7-8,TRBJ2-1,TGTGCCAGCAGACTACTAGGGCGTGAGCAGTTCTTC,CASRLLGREQFF
once,TRBD1,TRBV11-2,TRBJ1-1,TGTGCCAGCAGCCCCTCGACAGGGCTAATGAACACTGAAGCTTTCTTT,CASSPSTGLMNTEAFF
NA,TRBD1,TRBV10-3,TRBJ2-7,TGTGCCATCAGTGCCAGGGGGCTGGACGAGCAGTACTTC,CAISARGLDEQYF
NA,NA,TRBV6-6,TRBJ2-7,TGTGCCAGCAGCCAAGTCCGGGAGCAGTACTTC,CASSQVREQYF
once,NA,TRBV6-5,TRBJ2-1,TGTGCCAACCACCGGGGGTTCCGCGGTGAGCAGTTCTTC,CANHRGFRGEQFF